What follows are 23 T cell receptor beta chains derived from one specimen sequenced in a study of CD8 T cells in ankylosing spondylitis. TCRdb ran MiXCR on the 5' RACE reads and lists one entry per CDR3 protein. The sample records 700,000 or so distinct CDR3 sequences, around 20% being singletons. The antigens these receptors bind are not known. Whole-study results and caveats: There was a TCR beta motif, made of eight highly homologous variants, that appeared characteristic of ankylosing spondylitis blood.

Material: blood, either unsorted or a sorted T cell fraction (not recorded which). These receptors all stem from a male donor with ankylosing spondylitis.

This clonotype was observed a handful of times. The chain employs TRBV6-1 and TRBJ1-5, with TRBD1 matching over 7 bases. V lost 10 bases to trimming and J lost 1 base; unmatched junction nucleotides: 10. Germline V gene sequence: CDR1 MNHNS, CDR2 SASEGT. The CDR3 is 15 residues long. The CDR3 DNA sequence: TGTGCCACCAGGGGGGGGGTTCTCAGCAATCAGCCCCAGCATTTT. Protein product: CATRGGVLSNQPQHF.

The chain is built from TRBV20-1 and TRBJ1-1, with D tentatively TRBD1 (6 bases). Trimming removed 3 bases from V and 10 bases from J, with 15 bases in between. The CDR3 has 12 residues. Per the germline V gene, CDR1 is DFQATT and CDR2 is SNEGSKA (reference sequence). The DNA of the CDR3 is TGCAGTGCTAGCTCGGGGGCAGGGCTAGCTTTCTTT. The encoded protein is CSASSGAGLAFF.

This chain uses TRBV20-1 with TRBJ2-7; D possibly corresponds to TRBD1 (5 bases). V gave up 6 bases and J gave up 2 bases, with 17 bases separating them. This CDR3 region has 14 residues. Germline CDR1 DFQATT, CDR2 SNEGSKA (reference sequence). In DNA, the CDR3 is TGCAGTGCCAGGATTCGGGCAGGGACCTACGAGCAGTACTTC. Encoded protein: CSARIRAGTYEQYF.

The V call is TRBV6-1, the J call TRBJ2-5, with TRBD2 as a possible D gene (6 bases). Trimming stripped 4 bases from V and 4 bases from J, with 10 bases between. The CDR3 sequence is 13 residues long. Germline assignment: CDR1 MNHNS and CDR2 SASEGT. Here the CDR3 DNA reads TGTGCCAGCAGTGGGGGAGGCGGAGAGACCCAGTACTTC. It encodes CASSGGGGETQYF.

CDR3 region: CASSAGGIYGYTF. In DNA form, the CDR3 reads TGTGCCAGCAGCGCCGGGGGGATCTATGGCTACACCTTC. V gene TRBV6-1 combines with J gene TRBJ1-2; perhaps TRBD1 as D (5 bases). The CDR3 totals 13 residues. The germline V and J ends were trimmed by 6 bases and 4 bases, with 12 bases remaining between them. Germline CDR1 and CDR2: MNHNS and SASEGT.

The chain joins TRBV5-1 to TRBJ2-4, with 11 nucleotides matching TRBD2. The CDR3 has 18 residues. Germline assignment: CDR1 SGHRS and CDR2 YFSETQ. V trimming: 0 bases; J trimming: 3 bases; junction bases outside the gene matches: 8. The CDR3 DNA is TGCGCCAGCAGCTTGGCCTCGAAGACTAGCGGGGTCAAAAACATTCAGTACTTC. Residues: CASSLASKTSGVKNIQYF.

The V call is TRBV24-1, the J call TRBJ2-3; D possibly corresponds to TRBD1 (5 bases). The CDR3 has 15 residues. The V end lost 3 bases, the J end lost 4 bases, and 13 bases lay between the germline ends. CDR1 KGHDR and CDR2 SFDVKD come from the germline V gene. CDR3 in amino acids: CATSDPRRQPDTQYF. The CDR3 DNA reads TGTGCCACCAGTGATCCGAGGAGACAGCCAGATACGCAGTATTTT.

The sample holds a few counts of this clonotype. V usage is TRBV6-1 and J usage is TRBJ1-1; a possible D gene is TRBD1 (5 bases). The CDR3 consists of 15 residues. Deletions cut 4 bases from V and 6 bases from J, with 18 bases between. CDR1 and CDR2 from the germline V gene are MNHNS and SASEGT. CDR3 protein: CASSVPGRGSAEAFF. Written as DNA, the CDR3 is TGTGCCAGCAGTGTTCCGGGACGGGGTTCGGCTGAAGCTTTCTTT.

For the CDR3, the DNA is TGCAGTGTCTCTCCGGGGCGGGCGGACGAGCAGTACTTC. Its protein product is CSVSPGRADEQYF. The chain joins TRBV20-1 to TRBJ2-7; D assignment may be TRBD1 or TRBD2 (5 bases each). Trimming cost V 7 bases and J 5 bases, with 18 bases left between them. The CDR3 sequence is 13 residues long. Germline V gene data show CDR1 as DFQATT and CDR2 as SNEGSKA (reference sequence).

The chain recombines TRBV7-9 with TRBJ2-7; D uncertain. Germline-derived CDR1 and CDR2 are SEHNR and FQNEAQ (reference sequence). The CDR3 has 11 residues. V lost 1 base, J lost 6 bases, and 4 bases lay in between. The CDR3: CASSLDAEQYF. The CDR3 coding sequence is TGTGCCAGCAGCTTAGACGCCGAGCAGTACTTC.

The chain links TRBV7-2 to TRBJ1-1; the D gene is possibly TRBD1 (6 bases). Trimming removed 4 bases from V and 4 bases from J, with 22 bases in between. The CDR3 loop spans 17 amino acids. The V gene's germline CDR1 is SGHTA and CDR2 FQGNSA. The CDR3 nucleotides read TGTGCCAGCAGCTCCCTGGGGGGGCCAGGGGTCATCACTGAAGCTTTCTTT. It yields the protein CASSSLGGPGVITEAFF.

This clonotype came up a few times. The chain employs TRBV20-1 and TRBJ2-3; 7 bases map to TRBD2. The CDR3 extends over 14 amino acids. Germline lookup yields CDR1 DFQATT and CDR2 SNEGSKA (reference sequence). V trimming: 2 bases; J trimming: 0 bases; junction bases outside the gene matches: 2. The CDR3 nucleotides read TGCAGTGCTAGACTAGCGGTGAGCACAGATACGCAGTATTTT. Amino acid sequence: CSARLAVSTDTQYF.

This chain links TRBV28 with TRBJ2-7, with 11 nucleotides matching TRBD2. The CDR3 is 16 amino acids. From germline, CDR1 is MDHEN and CDR2 SYDVKM. V dropped 6 bases and J dropped 0; count of bases not matched to a gene: 7. CDR3: CASRASGRTFSYEQYF. The CDR3 coding sequence is TGTGCCAGCAGGGCTAGCGGGAGGACCTTCTCCTACGAGCAGTACTTC.

This chain connects TRBV4-2 to TRBJ2-1; TRBD2 matches at 8 bases. Germline trimming cut 1 base from V and 0 bases from J; bases unmatched to any gene: 8. The CDR3 contains 18 residues. CDR1 LGHNA and CDR2 YNFKEQ come from the germline V gene. The CDR3 protein is CASSQANSGDPSYNEQFF. In DNA form, the CDR3 reads TGTGCCAGCAGCCAAGCTAATAGCGGGGATCCCTCCTACAATGAGCAGTTCTTC.

The chain links TRBV29-1 to TRBJ1-1, with unresolved D. V lost 6 bases, J lost 3 bases, and 17 bases lay in between. This CDR3 spans 14 amino acids. CDR1 is SQVTM and CDR2 is ANQGSEA in the germline V gene. In nucleotides, the CDR3 is TGCAGCGTGCCCGTCCCGAGTGGGGACACTGAAGCTTTCTTT. It specifies CSVPVPSGDTEAFF.

The gene calls are TRBV19 and TRBJ2-1, with 7 bases identical to TRBD2. The V segment lost 7 bases and the J segment 0 bases; nucleotides outside the gene matches: 6. The germline V gene has CDR1 LNHDA and CDR2 SQIVND (reference sequence). This CDR3 is 15 amino acids long. CDR3 DNA: TGTGCCAGTACCGTAACTAGCGCCTCCTACAATGAGCAGTTCTTC. It codes for CASTVTSASYNEQFF.

J is TRBJ1-2 and V is TRBV24-1, with a tentative D call TRBD1 (6 bases). Trimming took off 7 bases at V and 0 bases at J, with 17 bases between the two ends. Germline-derived CDR1 and CDR2 are KGHDR and SFDVKD. This CDR3 is 16 amino acids long. The CDR3 here is CATSDADTGSNYGYTF. As DNA, the CDR3 is TGTGCCACCAGCGACGCGGATACAGGGTCTAACTATGGCTACACCTTC.

This clonotype has just a few counts. V and J are TRBV9 and TRBJ1-5, with D unclear. Germline values: CDR1 SGDLS, CDR2 YYNGEE. The CDR3 contains 17 residues. V was shortened by 0 bases and J by 2 bases, with 15 bases between the two germline ends. In DNA, the CDR3 is TGTGCCAGCAGCGTAGGGCAGGTCGGGCCCTGCAATCAGCCCCAGCATTTT. Protein: CASSVGQVGPCNQPQHF.

In this sample, this clonotype turned up a few times. V gene TRBV12-3 or TRBV12-4 combines with J gene TRBJ2-7; no firm D call. With 6 bases removed from V and 3 bases from J, the gap between germline ends came to 12 bases. There are 13 residues in the CDR3. The CDR3 nucleotides are TGTGCCAGCAGCCCTATGGGCAACTACGAGCAGTACTTC. Translating gives CASSPMGNYEQYF.

This clonotype was seen many times. This chain links TRBV20-1 with TRBJ1-3, with a possible D match to TRBD1 (5 bases). Trimming stripped 5 bases from V and 2 bases from J, with 10 bases between. Germline CDR1 is DFQATT and CDR2 is SNEGSKA (reference sequence). CDR3 length: 13 residues. CDR3 loop: CSAPGQAGNTIYF. The DNA of the CDR3 is TGCAGTGCTCCAGGGCAGGCTGGAAACACCATATATTTT.

The chain couples TRBV20-1 to TRBJ2-4; TRBD2 aligns across 11 bases. Germline values: CDR1 DFQATT, CDR2 SNEGSKA (reference sequence). CDR3 length: 16 residues. J was trimmed by 3 bases and V by 3 bases; bases with no gene match: 7. The CDR3 region has the DNA TGCAGTGCTAGGGGGGATAGCGGGAGGGGCAAAAACATTCAGTACTTC. It specifies CSARGDSGRGKNIQYF.

The chain has TRBV5-1 and TRBJ2-1; 11 positions agree with TRBD1. CDR3 length equals 16 residues. The V segment lost 0 bases and the J segment 8 bases; nucleotides outside the gene matches: 7. Germline V CDR1 and CDR2: SGHRS, YFSETQ. This chain's CDR3 is CASSLAGTGGLDEQFF. The CDR3 region has the DNA TGCGCCAGCAGCTTGGCCGGGACAGGGGGGCTCGATGAGCAGTTCTTC.

The chain has TRBV4-1 and TRBJ2-7; possibly TRBD1 for D (7 bases). Germline CDR1 is MGHRA and CDR2 is YSYEKL. This CDR3 has 16 amino acids. Trimming stripped 1 base from V and 0 bases from J, with 13 bases between. For the CDR3, the DNA is TGCGCCAGCAGCCAAGTAGTCCAGGGGGGCTCCTACGAGCAGTACTTC. Protein: CASSQVVQGGSYEQYF.